Following are 8 T cell receptor beta chains from one sample sequenced in a study of graft-versus-host responses after intestinal transplantation. The study plated some 200,000 CFSE-labeled responders with some 200,000 irradiated, violet-dye-labeled stimulators. Sequencing used immunoSEQ multiplex PCR; TCRdb keeps in-frame clones, though not all of them. Of about 10,000 clones detected, more than 25% appear once; the ten largest clones hold 6.2%. The material was alloreactive CD8+ T cells from a mixed lymphocyte reaction culture, obtained before intestinal transplant. As to subset: CFSE-low proliferating T cells sorted from roughly 6-day pre-transplant mixed lymphocyte reaction (GvH or HvG direction). These receptor sequences come from a human patient who received an intestinal transplant.

This chain links TRBV13 with TRBJ2-5, with TRBD2 matching over 7 bases. The CDR3 covers 14 residues. The V segment lost 5 bases and the J segment 3 bases; nucleotides outside the gene matches: 6. Germline lookup yields CDR1 PRHDT and CDR2 FYEKMQ (reference sequence). In DNA, the CDR3 is TGTGCCAGCAGCCCACCTAGCGGAAAAGAGACCCAGTACTTC. Translation gives CASSPPSGKETQYF.

V usage is TRBV5-1 and J usage is TRBJ2-3; TRBD2 matches 8 bases. CDR3 length: 19 amino acids. J was trimmed by 1 base and V by 3 bases; bases with no gene match: 16. CDR1 is SGHRS and CDR2 is YFSETQ in the germline V gene. This chain's CDR3 is CASSSWGVAGLLGTDTQYF. DNA for the CDR3: TGCGCCAGCAGCTCTTGGGGGGTAGCGGGGCTCTTGGGCACAGATACGCAGTATTTT.

By share, this clone ranks as medium-sized. This sequence joins TRBV6-5 and TRBJ2-7; the D gene is possibly TRBD2 (5 bases). The V end lost 2 bases, the J end lost 5 bases, and 10 bases lay between the germline ends. Germline CDR1 is MNHEY and CDR2 is SVGAGI. The CDR3 runs to 13 residues. The CDR3 DNA sequence: TGTGCCAGCAGTTACGGCCTAGCCCACGAGCAGTACTTC. Translating gives CASSYGLAHEQYF.

This clone appeared a few times. This CDR3 is CASSEWDNKNYGYTF. CDR3 DNA sequence: TGTGCCAGCAGCGAGTGGGACAACAAAAACTATGGCTACACCTTC. V usage is TRBV7-9 and J usage is TRBJ1-2; maybe TRBD1 (6 bases). CDR1 is SEHNR and CDR2 is FQNEAQ in the germline V gene (reference sequence). The V end was cut by 5 bases, the J end by 2 bases, with 15 bases between. The CDR3 extends over 15 amino acids.

The chain recombines TRBV1 with TRBJ2-2; the table's D call, TRBD2, was not checked against the DNA. TRBV1 is designated a pseudogene. The CDR3 sequence is 18 residues long. Here the CDR3 reads CTSSHKRGAPAEHRGAVF. CDR3 in DNA: TGCACCAGCAGCCATAAGCGGGGGGCCCCAGCAGAACACCGGGGAGCTGTTTTT.

The CDR3 sequence is CASSLALAYEQYF. The CDR3 DNA follows: TGTGCCAGCAGCTTAGCGCTAGCCTACGAGCAGTACTTC. The V gene is TRBV7-9, the J gene TRBJ2-7; D ambiguous. The CDR3 covers 13 residues. Germline V gene sequence: CDR1 SEHNR, CDR2 FQNEAQ (reference sequence). V was shortened by 0 bases and J by 2 bases, with 5 bases between the two germline ends.

This clone was detected a few times. The V gene is TRBV19, the J gene TRBJ2-1, with 7 bases fitting TRBD2. The ends lost 4 bases at V and 7 bases at J; junction bases unmatched: 4. The CDR3 contains 13 residues. Germline V gene lookup returns CDR1 LNHDA and CDR2 SQIVND (reference sequence). As DNA, the CDR3 is TGTGCCAGTAGTACCCTACTAGCGAATGAGCAGTTCTTC. Its protein is CASSTLLANEQFF.

This clone is medium-sized by share. The chain employs TRBV7-9 and TRBJ1-1; D unresolved. The CDR3 totals 13 residues. The germline V and J ends were trimmed by 3 bases and 3 bases, with 8 bases remaining between them. Germline assignment: CDR1 SEHNR and CDR2 FQNEAQ (reference sequence). The chain's CDR3 is CASSFREDTEAFF. The DNA for the CDR3 is TGTGCCAGCAGCTTTAGGGAGGACACTGAAGCTTTCTTT.